This entry is about one T cell receptor beta chain. The CDR3 is 14 residues long. The germline V gene encodes CDR1 SGHNT and CDR2 YYREEE (reference sequence). Trimming removed 2 bases at V and 4 bases at J, with 10 bases between. This specimen comes from a study of blood T cell repertoires in COVID-19. Sequenced by immunoSEQ multiplex PCR; TCRdb stores in-frame clones only, minus some. The repertoire holds hundreds of thousands of clones, with just over 85% as singletons. The sequence was obtained from a man aged 45-65 years with acute or convalescent COVID-19. V gene TRBV5-4 combines with J gene TRBJ1-3, with D perhaps TRBD1 (6 bases). The sequenced material came from peripheral blood. Written as DNA, the CDR3 is TGTGCCAGCAGCTTACAGGGTGCGGGAAACACCATATATTTT. Its protein is CASSLQGAGNTIYF.